The 32 T cell receptor beta chains below come from one sample, sequenced in a study of PD-L1 blockade in urothelial cancer. Time point of the sample: pretreatment peripheral blood. The protocol was immunoSEQ multiplex PCR, while the TCRdb copy is restricted to in-frame clones and leaves out a portion. The table records approximately 70,000 clones, 84% of them present only once. The specimen comprised PBMCs, sampled around atezolizumab (anti-PD-L1) treatment. These receptor sequences come from a woman aged 65 to 85 with urothelial cancer.

The chain combines TRBV20-1 with TRBJ2-1, with D possibly being TRBD1 (6 bases). Germline CDR1 DFQATT, CDR2 SNEGSKA (reference sequence). This CDR3 spans 11 amino acids. In nucleotides, the CDR3 is TGCAGCTCGGGACACCTCAATGAGCAGTTCTTC. Translation gives CSSGHLNEQFF.

Note on this clone: A read error may account for a junction end that differs from germline. The chain uses TRBV30 and TRBJ1-6; 7 bases are shared with TRBD1. In germline, CDR1 is GTSNPN, CDR2 SVGIG (reference sequence). The CDR3 length is 15 residues. The CDR3 sequence is CARRQGSPTNSPLHF. In nucleotides, the CDR3 is TGTGCCCGGAGACAGGGAAGCCCGACCAATTCACCCCTCCACTTT.

This clone showed up just a few times. This chain joins TRBV19 and TRBJ1-2, with TRBD1 identical over 9 bases. Germline-derived CDR1 and CDR2 are LNHDA and SQIVND (reference sequence). The CDR3 is made up of 13 amino acids. Trimming at V came to 3 bases and at J to 8 bases, leaving 4 bases not matched to a gene. The CDR3 sequence: CASSIRQGVGYTF. DNA for the CDR3: TGTGCCAGTAGTATCCGACAGGGGGTGGGCTACACCTTC.

The chain is built from TRBV7-3 and TRBJ2-1; 10 positions agree with TRBD2. Germline CDR1 and CDR2: SGHTA and FQGTGA. The V gene end was trimmed by 0 bases and the J gene end by 8 bases; junction bases not matched to a gene: 10. The CDR3 contains 17 residues. CDR3 in amino acids: CASSLTSQLAGKDEQFF. The CDR3 DNA reads TGTGCCAGCAGCTTAACGTCTCAACTAGCGGGGAAAGATGAGCAGTTCTTC.

This chain links TRBV5-1 with TRBJ1-1, with D perhaps matching TRBD1 (6 bases). With 4 bases removed from V and 5 bases from J, the gap between germline ends came to 12 bases. Germline CDR1 and CDR2: SGHRS and YFSETQ. The CDR3 runs to 13 residues. Written as DNA, the CDR3 is TGCGCCAGCAGCAACTACAGGGAGACTGAAGCTTTCTTT. Amino acid sequence: CASSNYRETEAFF.

The CDR3: CASSKGLLTEYGYTF. CDR3 nucleotides: TGTGCCAGTAGTAAGGGACTACTAACCGAATATGGCTACACCTTC. The V and J genes are TRBV19 and TRBJ1-2; the D gene is possibly TRBD1 (5 bases). Germline V CDR1 and CDR2: LNHDA, SQIVND (reference sequence). The CDR3 has 15 residues. Trimming removed 4 bases at V and 5 bases at J, with 17 bases between.

The chain couples TRBV11-2 to TRBJ2-7; 7 positions agree with TRBD1. The CDR3 is 15 residues long. With V trimmed by 1 base and J by 2 bases, 5 bases remained unmatched. In germline, CDR1 is SGHAT, CDR2 FQNNGV. The CDR3 DNA sequence: TGTGCCAGCAGCTTAGCCCGCGGACAGGCCTACGAGCAGTACTTC. Translation: CASSLARGQAYEQYF.

The CDR3 nucleotides read TGTGCCAGCAGTAGGGACTTCGGCTCCTACAATGAGCAGTTCTTC. Its translation is CASSRDFGSYNEQFF. The chain is built from TRBV2 and TRBJ2-1; tentative D call: TRBD2 (6 bases). Germline V gives CDR1 SNHLY, CDR2 FYNNEI. The V and J ends lost 5 bases and 0 bases respectively, with 11 bases between them. The CDR3 spans 15 residues.

The gene calls are TRBV10-1 and TRBJ1-3; 7 bases line up with TRBD1. The trim removed 7 bases at V and 0 bases at J, leaving 3 bases unmatched. The CDR3 loop spans 14 amino acids. Germline V gives CDR1 WNHNN, CDR2 SYGVQD (reference sequence). The CDR3, as DNA: TGCGCCAGCATGCGGGACAGCTCTGGAAACACCATATATTTT. Translated, it gives CASMRDSSGNTIYF.

This chain joins TRBV5-1 and TRBJ2-7, with 8 bases that match TRBD1. V lost 1 base, J lost 4 bases, and 7 bases stayed unmatched. CDR1 and CDR2 from the germline V gene are SGHRS and YFSETQ. This CDR3 has 15 residues. The CDR3 spells CASSLIGTGGYEQYF. In DNA form, the CDR3 reads TGCGCCAGCAGCTTGATCGGGACAGGAGGGTACGAGCAGTACTTC.

The V call is TRBV27, the J call TRBJ2-7; D may be TRBD1 (5 bases). The CDR3 is 13 amino acids. V lost 3 bases and J 3 bases, leaving 9 bases between the germline ends. Germline V gene lookup returns CDR1 MNHEY and CDR2 SMNVEV (reference sequence). The CDR3 DNA is TGTGCCAGCAGTTTCACAGGCCTCTACGAGCAGTACTTC. Its translation: CASSFTGLYEQYF.

The chain couples TRBV4-1 to TRBJ2-2; 8 bases agree with TRBD2. Per germline, CDR1 MGHRA and CDR2 YSYEKL. The trim removed 0 bases at V and 4 bases at J, leaving 10 bases unmatched. The CDR3 loop spans 18 amino acids. The CDR3 DNA reads TGCGCCAGCAGCCAAGACGTGACGGGGGGGCGGTTCACCGGGGAGCTGTTTTTT. Amino acid sequence: CASSQDVTGGRFTGELFF.

The chain couples TRBV28 to TRBJ2-2; 7 bases align to TRBD1. In germline, CDR1 is MDHEN, CDR2 SYDVKM. The J segment lost 7 bases and the V segment lost 8 bases, leaving 10 bases of the junction unmatched. The CDR3 extends over 14 amino acids. The chain's CDR3 is CASGLTGRSGELFF. For the CDR3, the DNA is TGTGCCAGCGGATTGACAGGGCGAAGCGGGGAGCTGTTTTTT.

CDR3 sequence (DNA): TGTGCCAGCAGTTATTCGAGGACTTTTAGGAATGAGCAGTTCTTC. It is translated as CASSYSRTFRNEQFF. The chain uses TRBV6-9 and TRBJ2-1; the D gene is possibly TRBD2 (5 bases). This CDR3 region has 15 residues. Germline V gene sequence: CDR1 MNHGY, CDR2 SVAAGI. V lost 0 bases to trimming and J lost 7 bases, with 13 bases between them.

The chain carries TRBV4-1 and TRBJ1-4; D remains ambiguous. Trimming cost V 0 bases and J 2 bases, with 10 bases left between them. This CDR3 region has 16 residues. The germline V gene encodes CDR1 MGHRA and CDR2 YSYEKL. CDR3: CASSQEGRSTNEKLFF. The CDR3 DNA sequence: TGCGCCAGCAGCCAAGAAGGCAGGTCTACTAATGAAAAACTGTTTTTT.

The chain recombines TRBV7-9 with TRBJ2-3; D is possibly TRBD1 (6 bases). V was shortened by 5 bases and J by 0 bases, with 21 bases between the two germline ends. The CDR3 loop spans 18 amino acids. Germline CDR1 and CDR2: SEHNR and FQNEAQ (reference sequence). The CDR3 is CASSLPFIQTGSTDTQYF. CDR3 bases: TGTGCCAGCAGCCTACCCTTTATTCAGACAGGTAGCACAGATACGCAGTATTTT.

The chain combines TRBV12-5 with TRBJ2-7; perhaps TRBD1 as D (6 bases). The ends were cut back, 2 bases at V and 2 bases at J, with 19 bases in the middle. CDR1 and CDR2 from the germline V gene are LGHNT and FRNRAP. The CDR3 consists of 17 residues. This chain's CDR3 is CASGLPRIARDTYEQYF. The CDR3, as DNA: TGTGCTAGTGGTTTGCCTCGGATTGCCAGGGACACCTACGAGCAGTACTTC.

V gene TRBV5-8 combines with J gene TRBJ2-2; TRBD2 matches 11 bases. The CDR3 extends over 17 amino acids. After removal of 0 bases from V and 1 base from J, the junction contained 2 bases not matched to a gene. Germline assignment: CDR1 SGHTS and CDR2 YDEGEE. The CDR3 is CASSLAGTSGNTGELFF. The CDR3 bases are TGTGCCAGCAGCTTGGCCGGGACTAGCGGGAACACCGGGGAGCTGTTTTTT.

This chain uses TRBV5-6 with TRBJ2-5, with 11 bases identical to TRBD2. The germline V gene encodes CDR1 SGHDT and CDR2 YYEEEE. Trimming took 3 bases from V and 3 from J; bases not matched to a gene: 1. The CDR3 has 14 amino acids. This CDR3 is CASSSGLAEETQYF. CDR3 in DNA: TGTGCCAGCAGCTCGGGACTAGCGGAAGAGACCCAGTACTTC.

The chain couples TRBV7-2 to TRBJ2-3; possibly TRBD2 for D (5 bases). CDR1 SGHTA and CDR2 FQGNSA come from the germline V gene. The germline V and J ends were trimmed by 2 bases and 8 bases, with 20 bases remaining between them. This CDR3 has 16 amino acids. DNA of the CDR3: TGTGCCAGCAGCTTAACGCGCGGTCTGACTCGGGGTACGCAGTATTTT. It is translated as CASSLTRGLTRGTQYF.

The chain links TRBV30 to TRBJ1-2, with a possible D match to TRBD1 (6 bases). CDR3 size: 15 residues. The V gene's germline CDR1 is GTSNPN and CDR2 SVGIG (reference sequence). Trimming removed 7 bases at V and 3 bases at J, with 21 bases between. Here the CDR3 reads CAYGRGLTGHYGYTF. The DNA of the CDR3 is TGTGCCTATGGACGGGGCCTGACAGGCCACTATGGCTACACCTTC.

This clone was seen a handful of times. This sequence joins TRBV30 and TRBJ1-4; D gene unclear. Trimming removed 4 bases from V and 7 bases from J, with 10 bases in between. The germline V gene encodes CDR1 GTSNPN and CDR2 SVGIG (reference sequence). This CDR3 comprises 12 residues. CDR3: CAWKMGPEKLFF. The CDR3 region has the DNA TGTGCCTGGAAGATGGGCCCTGAAAAACTGTTTTTT.

The chain combines TRBV6-6 with TRBJ1-1; 8 bases match TRBD1. CDR1 MNHNY and CDR2 SVGAGI come from the germline V gene (reference sequence). CDR3 length: 14 residues. V shed 6 bases and J 0 bases; nucleotides not matched to a gene: 3. CDR3 sequence reads: CASRRTGLNTEAFF. As DNA, the CDR3 is TGTGCCAGCAGGAGGACAGGGTTGAACACTGAAGCTTTCTTT.

The chain employs TRBV5-1 and TRBJ2-7; 11 bases match TRBD2. The junction had 8 bases not matched to a gene; V was cut back by 1 base and J by 5 bases. The CDR3 sequence is 16 residues long. Germline V gives CDR1 SGHRS, CDR2 YFSETQ. The DNA of the CDR3 is TGCGCCAGCAGCTTGTTTGGGACTAGCGGCGTTAACGAGCAGTACTTC. Translated, it gives CASSLFGTSGVNEQYF.

This clone was detected only once. The V call is TRBV11-2, the J call TRBJ2-5; 7 bases are shared with TRBD1. Losses at the gene ends were 1 base for V and 5 bases for J; bases not matched to a gene: 7. The CDR3 consists of 15 residues. Germline V gene sequence: CDR1 SGHAT, CDR2 FQNNGV. CDR3: CASSLADRAFETQYF. DNA of the CDR3: TGTGCCAGCAGCTTAGCTGACAGGGCGTTCGAGACCCAGTACTTC.

This rearrangement joins TRBV19 to TRBJ2-1; maybe TRBD2 (6 bases). The CDR3 contains 13 residues. Trimming took off 8 bases at V and 2 bases at J, with 10 bases between the two ends. Germline V gene lookup returns CDR1 LNHDA and CDR2 SQIVND (reference sequence). The CDR3 region is CASAGGPYNEQFF. CDR3 coding DNA: TGTGCCAGTGCTGGAGGGCCCTACAATGAGCAGTTCTTC.

This chain joins TRBV10-3 and TRBJ1-2; 7 bases agree with TRBD1. The CDR3 covers 13 residues. The V segment lost 0 bases and the J segment 6 bases; nucleotides outside the gene matches: 1. Germline V gene lookup returns CDR1 ENHRY and CDR2 SYGVKD. The DNA for the CDR3 is TGTGCCATCAGTGAGTCACAGGGGAATGGCTACACCTTC. Translation: CAISESQGNGYTF.

The chain couples TRBV30 to TRBJ1-2, with 9 bases fitting TRBD1. Per germline, CDR1 GTSNPN and CDR2 SVGIG (reference sequence). The CDR3 runs to 13 residues. V trimming: 3 bases; J trimming: 5 bases; junction bases outside the gene matches: 4. The CDR3 DNA reads as TGTGCCTGGAGGGACAGGGGAAGGTATGGCTACACCTTC. This encodes CAWRDRGRYGYTF.

The rearrangement links TRBV21-1 to TRBJ1-2; the table calls TRBD1, which could not be checked here. TRBV21-1 is described as a pseudogene. This CDR3 region has 13 residues. The CDR3 bases are TGTGCCAGGTACAGGAATTGGGACTATGGCTACACCTTC. Protein sequence: CARYRNWDYGYTF.

This rearrangement joins TRBV18 to TRBJ1-4; the D is unclear. The CDR3 is 11 residues long. Germline V gene lookup returns CDR1 KGHSH and CDR2 LQKENI. Trimming cost V 1 base and J 12 bases, with 6 bases left between them. In nucleotides, the CDR3 is TGTGCCAGCTCACCACGACTAGAACTGTTTTTT. Its translation is CASSPRLELFF.

This clone was recorded only once. This chain joins TRBV9 and TRBJ2-1; TRBD2 matches 10 bases. CDR1 SGDLS and CDR2 YYNGEE come from the germline V gene. J lost 9 bases, V lost 0 bases, and 9 bases had no gene match. The CDR3 extends over 16 amino acids. CDR3 in amino acids: CASSVGLAGVVGEQFF. Written as DNA, the CDR3 is TGTGCCAGCAGCGTAGGCCTAGCGGGAGTAGTAGGTGAGCAGTTCTTC.

The J gene is TRBJ2-2, the V gene TRBV19; 9 nucleotides match TRBD1. The CDR3 loop spans 16 amino acids. V lost 7 bases and J lost 7; bases outside the gene matches: 13. The germline V gene encodes CDR1 LNHDA and CDR2 SQIVND (reference sequence). The CDR3 bases are TGTGCCAGTACCCAAGGAGGGACAGGGATTGTCGGGGAGCTGTTTTTT. Its protein is CASTQGGTGIVGELFF.